The 10 T cell receptor beta chains given below trace back to one sample, sequenced in a study of CD8 T cells in Susac syndrome. An input of roughly 0.45 to 1 ug of RNA was subjected to reverse transcription using random hexamers. Via MiXCR, TCRdb re-called the immunoSEQ multiplex PCR reads, giving one row per CDR3 protein. The table includes about 140,000 distinct CDR3 sequences, around 96% detected once. Material for sequencing was CD4+ T cells from PBMCs. Receptors originate from a human donor with multiple sclerosis.

The CDR3: CSVGPSGETQYF. DNA for the CDR3: TGCAGCGTTGGTCCTAGCGGGGAGACCCAGTACTTC. The gene calls are TRBV29-1 and TRBJ2-5; TRBD2 matches at 8 bases. V lost 4 bases to trimming and J lost 5 bases; unmatched junction nucleotides: 3. CDR3 length: 12 residues. Germline V lookup: CDR1 SQVTM, CDR2 ANQGSEA.

This chain links TRBV6-6 with TRBJ1-5; perhaps TRBD1 as D (6 bases). Trimming cost V 6 bases and J 6 bases, with 12 bases left between them. CDR3 length: 13 amino acids. Germline V gene lookup returns CDR1 MNHNY and CDR2 SVGAGI (reference sequence). In DNA, the CDR3 is TGTGCCAGCAGAGAGGGGGTGAGTCAGCCCCAGCATTTT. This translates into CASREGVSQPQHF.

This sequence joins TRBV5-6 and TRBJ2-6; TRBD2 might be the D (6 bases). Germline V gene lookup returns CDR1 SGHDT and CDR2 YYEEEE. V was shortened by 6 bases and J by 2 bases, with 15 bases between the two germline ends. The CDR3 runs 16 residues. CDR3 amino acids: CASTRDGGTGANVLTF. In DNA form, the CDR3 reads TGTGCCAGCACCCGTGACGGGGGAACTGGGGCCAACGTCCTGACTTTC.

The chain uses TRBV3-1 and TRBJ2-7, with TRBD1 matching over 9 bases. Germline CDR1 reads LGHDT; CDR2 reads YNNKEL (reference sequence). This CDR3 contains 16 residues. J was trimmed by 2 bases and V by 7 bases; bases with no gene match: 12. Here the CDR3 reads CASTNRGTGIPYEQYF. As DNA, the CDR3 is TGTGCCAGCACCAACAGGGGGACAGGGATCCCCTACGAGCAGTACTTC.

The chain uses TRBV6-5 and TRBJ1-4, with unresolved D. CDR1 and CDR2 from the germline V gene are MNHEY and SVGAGI. V lost 5 bases and J 3 bases, leaving 4 bases between the germline ends. There are 12 residues in the CDR3. CDR3 loop: CASSGPNEKLFF. CDR3 nucleotides: TGTGCCAGCAGTGGCCCTAATGAAAAACTGTTTTTT.

The genes are TRBV9 and TRBJ2-5; no definite D call. The CDR3 is 14 amino acids. Germline values: CDR1 SGDLS, CDR2 YYNGEE. Trimming left V 0 bases short and J 3 bases short, with 9 bases between. Here the CDR3 DNA reads TGTGCCAGCAGCGTAGGGCGGAATGAAGAGACCCAGTACTTC. This codes for CASSVGRNEETQYF.

This clonotype was detected only once. The CDR3 loop is CASSFPLSTGGTYEQYF. DNA for the CDR3: TGTGCCAGCAGTTTCCCCCTATCAACGGGAGGCACCTACGAGCAGTACTTC. The V call is TRBV28, the J call TRBJ2-7; 7 positions agree with TRBD2. Germline V gene sequence: CDR1 MDHEN, CDR2 SYDVKM. J was trimmed by 2 bases and V by 3 bases; bases with no gene match: 13. The CDR3 contains 17 residues.

The genes are TRBV18 and TRBJ1-5, with D unclear. The CDR3 has 14 residues. CDR1 KGHSH and CDR2 LQKENI come from the germline V gene. V lost 2 bases to trimming and J lost 4 bases, with 9 bases between them. The CDR3 region is CASSPSGKNQPQHF. The CDR3 nucleotides read TGTGCCAGCTCACCATCAGGAAAAAATCAGCCCCAGCATTTT.

The J gene is TRBJ2-7, the V gene TRBV12-3 or TRBV12-4, with unresolved D. V gave up 4 bases and J gave up 3 bases, with 10 bases separating them. CDR3 length equals 13 residues. The CDR3 coding sequence is TGTGCCAGCAGTTACGGGCGGAACTACGAGCAGTACTTC. Its translation: CASSYGRNYEQYF.

The chain employs TRBV20-1 and TRBJ1-3; D gene unclear. Between the trimmed V and J ends, which lost 0 bases and 9 bases, there was a span of 12 bases. The germline V gene encodes CDR1 DFQATT and CDR2 SNEGSKA (reference sequence). The CDR3 loop spans 13 amino acids. The CDR3 reads CSARDPRVGTIYF. CDR3 coding DNA: TGCAGTGCTAGAGATCCGCGCGTAGGCACCATATATTTT.